This TCR beta chain appears in the sequencing data of a study of sequential checkpoint blockade in melanoma (dated by TCRdb to the late 2010s). Background for the entire study: In a 1:1 randomization, patients received either first-line nivolumab then ipilimumab (arm A) or ipilimumab then nivolumab (arm B). Maintenance nivolumab came after both trial sequences.

Study-level results and caveats: Larger, independent patient cohorts are needed to validate the response-prediction model that combines TCR metrics and mutation burden.

CDR1 and CDR2 were assigned from the germline V gene as LGHNA and YNFKEQ. The CDR3, cysteine through phenylalanine, is 16 amino acids long. Of the read, only the CDR3 DNA is kept; its 48 bases are in frame from base 1. Between the V and J ends, shortened by 0 bases and 4 bases respectively, the junction contains 14 bases. TCRbeta CDR3 regions were immunosequenced from genomic DNA with the immunoSEQ Assay. Prior to high-throughput sequencing, genomic DNA was amplified by bias-controlled multiplex PCR. In the source study's methods: To quantify the absolute abundance of each unique TCRbeta CDR3 region, the sequences were collapsed and filtered. Clonality, defined as 1 minus Pielou's evenness, was calculated using only productive rearrangements. A previously published method was used to identify clones with significantly greater frequencies in on-treatment samples than in baseline samples. In its TCRdb copy, this immuneACCESS table keeps in-frame sequences only and misses some clones. Where compared with another copy, unresolved V genes explain less than half of these, and the others have no known cause. V and J calls and clone size follow that table, whereas D and trimming were derived from the DNA. The table for this sample lists 5,000 or so clones; about 78% of them were counted only once. The ten largest clones represent 65% to 70% of the sample.

The treatment or condition tag for this specimen amounts to: randomized to nivolumab then ipilimumab (arm A) or the reverse (arm B). None of the trial patients had been given prior DNA-damaging chemotherapy. Thawed PBMCs were sorted on a FACS Aria II flow cytometer to isolate live CD3+CD8+ cells negative for CD19 and CD56. CheckMate 064, a randomized, open-label phase II trial of sequential checkpoint blockade, was the source of the samples, all of which came from patients with melanoma. Leukapheresis was used to collect peripheral blood mononuclear cells, which were then purified with Ficoll-Paque and frozen in human serum with about 9.5% DMSO. Purity of sorted blood CD3+CD8+ cells was verified at >98% immediately after sorting, followed by DNA extraction. About this clone itself: Its antigen is not yet known. One base away there is no much larger clone; base qualities are not given.

The specimen comprised CD8+ T cells sorted from blood (inferred from file names), sampled from a patient given nivolumab and ipilimumab in sequence. In this chain, TRBV4-2 is recombined with TRBJ2-3, with TRBD1 tentatively as D gene (6 bases match). This receptor was obtained from a human donor with melanoma. The CDR3: CASSQDWGRGADTQYF. The base sequence is TGTGCCAGCAGCCAAGATTGGGGCAGGGGAGCAGATACGCAGTATTTT.